This T cell receptor beta chain originates from a study of beta chain features in type 1 diabetes. Germline V lookup: CDR1 SQVTM, CDR2 ANQGSEA. The CDR3 contains 15 residues. Trimming cost V 5 bases and J 1 base, with 17 bases left between them. This clone was detected a few times. cDNA synthesis used the whole RNA isolate, giving expressed TCRB sequences. Clones were read by immunoSEQ multiplex PCR, and TCRdb kept only the in-frame ones, dropping some. The table records fewer than 500,000 clones, 11% to 15% of them present only once. Material for sequencing was naive CD4+ T cells from blood. The source is a man younger than 40 in good health. This chain connects TRBV29-1 to TRBJ2-5, with D tentatively TRBD2 (6 bases). The CDR3 DNA reads TGCAGCGTTCGCATGGGGAGCGGGCTCCAAGAGACCCAGTACTTC. As protein: CSVRMGSGLQETQYF.